A selection of T cell receptor beta chains follows, all from one sample in a study of T cell responses to AZD1222 COVID-19 vaccine. Clones were sequenced by immunoSEQ multiplex PCR, and TCRdb holds only the in-frame ones, with some missing. Altogether 85,000 or so clones are present, 86% being singletons, with the ten largest covering around 5.9%. The sample here was peripheral blood, taken 28 days after the second AZD1222 dose. The receptors derive from an adult who received the AZD1222 COVID-19 vaccine. Each CDR3 is given with its conserved first and last residue. Fields, in order: D gene, V gene, J gene, CDR3 length, clone size, CDR3 protein, CDR3 DNA. D genes are given only for firm matches. Clone size, where shown, is once, few, many, or a class for clones that have expanded.

NA,TRBV30,TRBJ1-6,13,NA,CACRDGNNSPLHF,TGTGCCTGCCGGGACGGAAATAATTCACCCCTCCACTTT
NA,TRBV5-8,TRBJ2-7,11,few,CASSLGDEQYF,TGTGCCAGCAGCTTAGGGGACGAGCAGTACTTC
NA,TRBV5-1,TRBJ2-3,13,NA,CASSTSFTDTQYF,TGCGCCAGCAGTACTTCTTTCACAGATACGCAGTATTTT
NA,TRBV15,TRBJ2-6,16,NA,CATSRAFGSGANVLTF,TGTGCCACCAGCAGAGCTTTCGGCTCTGGGGCCAACGTCCTGACTTTC
NA,TRBV2,TRBJ2-1,10,NA,CASALREQFF,TGTGCCAGCGCCCTCAGGGAGCAGTTCTTC
TRBD1,TRBV4-2,TRBJ1-6,14,once,CASSPDRTDSPLHF,TGTGCCAGCAGCCCGGACAGGACTGATTCACCCCTCCACTTT
TRBD1,TRBV6-9,TRBJ2-1,14,NA,CASSQRDSRNEQFF,TGTGCCAGCAGTCAACGGGACAGCCGCAACGAGCAGTTCTTC
NA,TRBV5-4,TRBJ2-1,16,NA,CASSPTGGPREDEQFF,TGTGCCAGCAGCCCCACCGGGGGGCCCAGGGAGGATGAGCAGTTCTTC
NA,TRBV5-5,TRBJ2-7,14,NA,CASSLGESLGREYF,TGTGCCAGCAGCTTGGGGGAATCACTGGGCCGGGAGTACTTC
TRBD2,TRBV28,TRBJ2-7,18,NA,CASTPVSGRARSSYEQYF,TGTGCCAGCACCCCGGTTAGCGGGAGGGCCAGGAGCTCCTATGAGCAGTACTTC
NA,TRBV7-9,TRBJ2-3,16,NA,CASTRLSGQSTDTQYF,TGTGCCAGCACCCGCCTCTCCGGACAGAGTACAGATACGCAGTATTTT
NA,TRBV18,TRBJ2-7,12,NA,CASSSELEAQYF,TGTGCCAGCTCATCGGAGCTAGAGGCCCAGTACTTC
TRBD1,TRBV5-1,TRBJ2-3,14,NA,CASAQGQGLDTQYF,TGCGCCAGCGCTCAAGGACAGGGGTTAGATACGCAGTATTTT
TRBD2,TRBV28,TRBJ2-3,14,NA,CASRREGRVDTQYF,TGTGCCAGCAGGCGGGAGGGCCGGGTAGATACGCAGTATTTT
NA,TRBV4-2,TRBJ1-2,11,NA,CASSQDYGYTF,TGTGCCAGCAGCCAGGATTATGGCTACACCTTC
NA,TRBV11-2,TRBJ2-5,19,once,CASSLDELRRTATRKTQYF,TGTGCCAGCAGCTTAGACGAGCTAAGGAGGACAGCCACTCGTAAGACCCAGTACTTC
TRBD1,TRBV28,TRBJ2-7,15,NA,CASKGGQGRVHEQYF,TGTGCCAGCAAAGGAGGACAGGGGAGAGTCCACGAGCAGTACTTC
TRBD2,TRBV27,TRBJ2-1,17,NA,CASSSASGVSSYNEQFF,TGTGCCAGCAGTTCGGCTAGCGGGGTTAGCTCCTACAATGAGCAGTTCTTC
TRBD1,TRBV7-9,TRBJ1-5,14,NA,CASTTGEFNQPQHF,TGTGCCAGCACCACAGGGGAATTCAATCAGCCCCAGCATTTT
TRBD1,TRBV28,TRBJ2-7,13,NA,CASSKGASYEQYF,TGTGCCAGCAGTAAGGGGGCGTCCTACGAGCAGTACTTC
NA,TRBV7-9,TRBJ2-3,15,NA,CASSRAGTQGETQYF,TGTGCCAGCAGCCGGGCGGGGACTCAGGGGGAAACGCAGTATTTT
TRBD2,TRBV28,TRBJ2-2,15,NA,CASILAGGQVGELFF,TGTGCCAGCATCCTAGCGGGGGGGCAAGTCGGGGAGCTGTTTTTT
TRBD2,TRBV5-8,TRBJ2-7,17,NA,CASWRLGLAGGTYEQYF,TGTGCCAGCTGGCGGCTTGGACTAGCGGGGGGGACCTACGAGCAGTACTTC
TRBD2,TRBV7-9,TRBJ2-2,16,NA,CASTVSGGPNTGELFF,TGTGCCAGCACCGTGAGCGGGGGGCCCAACACCGGGGAGCTGTTTTTT
NA,TRBV6-5,TRBJ2-7,14,NA,CASSTRDGHYEQYF,TGTGCCAGCAGTACGCGGGACGGTCACTACGAGCAGTACTTC
NA,TRBV6-1,TRBJ1-2,15,NA,CASSEAGTGLRGYTF,TGTGCCAGCAGTGAAGCGGGAACAGGATTGCGGGGCTACACCTTC
NA,TRBV11-2,TRBJ1-5,15,NA,CASSLGGVSNQPQHF,TGTGCCAGCAGCTTAGGAGGGGTTAGCAATCAGCCCCAGCATTTT
TRBD2,TRBV7-2,TRBJ2-5,13,NA,CAGAGGPLETQYF,TGTGCCGGAGCGGGGGGGCCCTTAGAGACCCAGTACTTC
NA,TRBV28,TRBJ2-1,14,once,CAIRNPGGGNEQFF,TGTGCCATCCGAAACCCCGGGGGCGGCAATGAGCAGTTCTTC
NA,TRBV11-2,TRBJ1-2,12,once,CASSLERGGYTF,TGTGCCAGCAGCTTAGAGCGTGGGGGCTACACCTTC
NA,TRBV28,TRBJ2-7,10,NA,CASSLYEQYF,TGTGCCAGCAGTTTGTACGAGCAGTACTTC
TRBD2,TRBV27,TRBJ2-1,19,once,CASSPRSRGGPVSYNEQFF,TGTGCCAGCAGTCCACGGTCGCGGGGGGGCCCGGTCTCCTACAATGAGCAGTTCTTC
NA,TRBV6-2/TRBV6-3,TRBJ1-2,13,NA,CASSYTPSYGYTF,TGTGCCAGCAGTTACACCCCAAGCTATGGCTACACCTTC
TRBD2,TRBV2,TRBJ2-5,18,NA,CASSKGLAGGSGQETQYF,TGTGCCAGCAGTAAAGGACTAGCGGGAGGGTCGGGGCAAGAGACCCAGTACTTC
NA,TRBV3-1/TRBV3-2,TRBJ2-7,15,NA,CASSQEVDQLYEQYF,TGTGCCAGCAGCCAAGAGGTCGACCAATTATACGAGCAGTACTTC
TRBD2,TRBV12-3/TRBV12-4,TRBJ2-7,13,NA,CASSLGGRYEQYF,TGTGCCAGCAGTTTGGGGGGGAGGTACGAGCAGTACTTC
NA,TRBV18,TRBJ2-7,12,NA,CASSPPGNEQYF,TGTGCCAGCTCACCACCGGGAAACGAGCAGTACTTC
NA,TRBV11-3,TRBJ1-1,14,NA,CASSLGHPKTEAFF,TGTGCCAGCAGCTTAGGACACCCGAAGACTGAAGCTTTCTTT
NA,TRBV6-2/TRBV6-3,TRBJ1-1,12,once,CASSPQYTEAFF,TGTGCCAGCAGTCCCCAGTACACTGAAGCTTTCTTT